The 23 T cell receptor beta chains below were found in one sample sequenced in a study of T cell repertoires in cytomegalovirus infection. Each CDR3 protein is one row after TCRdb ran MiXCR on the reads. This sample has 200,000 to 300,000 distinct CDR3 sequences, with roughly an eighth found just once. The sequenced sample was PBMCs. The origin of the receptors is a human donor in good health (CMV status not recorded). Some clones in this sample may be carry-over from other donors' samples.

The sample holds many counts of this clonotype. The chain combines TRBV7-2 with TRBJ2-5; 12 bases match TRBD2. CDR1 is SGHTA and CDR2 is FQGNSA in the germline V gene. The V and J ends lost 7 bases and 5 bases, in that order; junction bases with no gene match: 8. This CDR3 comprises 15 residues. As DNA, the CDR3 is TGTGCCAGCACCCGACTAGCGGGAGATATCGAGACCCAGTACTTC. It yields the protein CASTRLAGDIETQYF. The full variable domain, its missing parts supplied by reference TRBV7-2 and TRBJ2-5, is GAGVSQSPSNKVTEKGKDVELRCDPISGHTALYWYRQSLGQGLEFLIYFQGNSAPDKSGLPSDRFSAERTGGSVSTLTIQRTQQEDSAVYLCASTRLAGDIETQYFGPGTRLLVL.

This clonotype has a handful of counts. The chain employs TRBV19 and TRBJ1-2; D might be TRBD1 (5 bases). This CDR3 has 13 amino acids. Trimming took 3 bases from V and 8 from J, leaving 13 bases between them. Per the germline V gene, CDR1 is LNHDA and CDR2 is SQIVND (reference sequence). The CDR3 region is CASSMGQGEGYTF. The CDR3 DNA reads TGTGCCAGTAGTATGGGGCAGGGCGAAGGCTACACCTTC.

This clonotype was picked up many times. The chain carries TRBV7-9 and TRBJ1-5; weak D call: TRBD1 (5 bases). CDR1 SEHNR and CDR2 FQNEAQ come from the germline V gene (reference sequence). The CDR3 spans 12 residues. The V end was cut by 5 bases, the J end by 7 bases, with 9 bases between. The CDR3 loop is CASSPSGQPQHF. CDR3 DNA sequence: TGTGCCAGCAGCCCCTCAGGGCAGCCCCAGCATTTT.

This chain's CDR3 is CASSIGTGASPLHF. As DNA, the CDR3 is TGTGCCAGCAGTATTGGGACGGGGGCTTCACCCCTCCACTTT. The chain couples TRBV12-3 or TRBV12-4 to TRBJ1-6; maybe TRBD1 (6 bases). Trimming pared 5 bases from V and 9 bases from J, leaving 14 bases between. The length of the CDR3 is 14 residues.

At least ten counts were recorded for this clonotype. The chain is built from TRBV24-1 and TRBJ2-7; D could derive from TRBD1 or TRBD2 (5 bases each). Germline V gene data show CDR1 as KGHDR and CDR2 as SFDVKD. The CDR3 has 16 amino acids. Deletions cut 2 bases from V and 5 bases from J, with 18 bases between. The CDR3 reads CATSDSQGRGENEQYF. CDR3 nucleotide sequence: TGTGCCACCAGTGATTCGCAGGGTCGGGGTGAGAACGAGCAGTACTTC.

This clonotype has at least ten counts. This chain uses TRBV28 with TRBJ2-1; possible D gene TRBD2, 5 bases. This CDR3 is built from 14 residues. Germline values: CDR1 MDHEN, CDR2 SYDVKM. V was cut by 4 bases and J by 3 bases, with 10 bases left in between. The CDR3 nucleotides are TGTGCCAGCAGTTCTAACGGGAACTACAATGAGCAGTTCTTC. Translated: CASSSNGNYNEQFF.

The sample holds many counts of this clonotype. The CDR3 region has the DNA TGTGCCAGCAGCCAACATCCGGCCTCCTACAATGAGCAGTTCTTC. It is translated as CASSQHPASYNEQFF. This rearrangement joins TRBV4-2 to TRBJ2-1, with D uncertain. The CDR3 contains 15 residues. V was trimmed by 2 bases and J by 0 bases, leaving 8 bases between them. Looked up from germline, CDR1 is LGHNA and CDR2 is YNFKEQ.

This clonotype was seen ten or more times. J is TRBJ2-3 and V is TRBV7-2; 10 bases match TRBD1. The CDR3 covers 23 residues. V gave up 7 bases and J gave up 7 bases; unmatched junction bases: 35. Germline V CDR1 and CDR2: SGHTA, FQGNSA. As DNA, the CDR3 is TGTGCCAGCACCGTTAGATTTTGGTCAGGGACAGGGGTAAACTTTGGGGCCCCGAATACGCAGTATTTT. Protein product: CASTVRFWSGTGVNFGAPNTQYF.

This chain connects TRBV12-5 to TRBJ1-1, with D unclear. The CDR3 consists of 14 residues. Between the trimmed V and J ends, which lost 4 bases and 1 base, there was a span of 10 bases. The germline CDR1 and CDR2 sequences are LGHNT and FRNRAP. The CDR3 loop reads CASGWVPGNTEAFF. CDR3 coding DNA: TGTGCTAGTGGTTGGGTTCCAGGGAACACTGAAGCTTTCTTT.

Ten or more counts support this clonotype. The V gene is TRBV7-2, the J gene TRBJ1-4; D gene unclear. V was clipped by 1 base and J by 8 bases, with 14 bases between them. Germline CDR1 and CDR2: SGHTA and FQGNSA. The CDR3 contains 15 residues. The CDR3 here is CASSLVEGRGEKLFF. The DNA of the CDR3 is TGTGCCAGCAGCTTAGTAGAGGGTCGAGGGGAAAAACTGTTTTTT.

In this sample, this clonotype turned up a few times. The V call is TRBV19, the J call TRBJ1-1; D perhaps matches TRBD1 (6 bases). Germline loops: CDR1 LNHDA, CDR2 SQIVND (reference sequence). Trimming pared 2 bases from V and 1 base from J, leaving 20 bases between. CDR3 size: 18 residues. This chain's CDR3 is CASSISDSSWGGNTEAFF. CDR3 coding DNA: TGTGCCAGTAGTATATCGGACAGTTCCTGGGGGGGGAACACTGAAGCTTTCTTT.

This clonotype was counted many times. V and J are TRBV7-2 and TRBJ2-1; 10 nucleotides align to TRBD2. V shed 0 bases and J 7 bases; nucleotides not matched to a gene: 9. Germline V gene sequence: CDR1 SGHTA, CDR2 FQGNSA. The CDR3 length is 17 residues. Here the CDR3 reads CASSLALSSGGVNEQFF. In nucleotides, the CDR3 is TGTGCCAGCAGCTTAGCGTTGTCTAGCGGGGGAGTAAATGAGCAGTTCTTC.

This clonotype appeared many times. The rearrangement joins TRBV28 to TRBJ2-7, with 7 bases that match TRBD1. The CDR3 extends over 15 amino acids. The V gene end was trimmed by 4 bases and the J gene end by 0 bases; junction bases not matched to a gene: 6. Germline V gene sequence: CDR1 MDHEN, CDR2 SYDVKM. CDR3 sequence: CASSSQGKTSYEQYF. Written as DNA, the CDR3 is TGTGCCAGCAGTTCACAGGGGAAAACCTCCTACGAGCAGTACTTC.

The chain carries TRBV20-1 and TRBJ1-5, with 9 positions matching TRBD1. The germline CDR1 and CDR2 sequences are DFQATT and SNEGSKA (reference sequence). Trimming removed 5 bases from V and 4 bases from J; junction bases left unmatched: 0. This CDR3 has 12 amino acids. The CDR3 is CSAGQGNQPQHF. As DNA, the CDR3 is TGCAGTGCTGGACAGGGGAATCAGCCCCAGCATTTT.

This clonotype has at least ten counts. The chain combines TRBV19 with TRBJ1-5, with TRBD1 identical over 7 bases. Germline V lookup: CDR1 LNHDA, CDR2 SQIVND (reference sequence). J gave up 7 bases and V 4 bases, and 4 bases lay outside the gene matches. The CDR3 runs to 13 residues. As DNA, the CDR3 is TGTGCCAGTAGTACACAGGGGAGGCAGCCCCAGCATTTT. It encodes CASSTQGRQPQHF.

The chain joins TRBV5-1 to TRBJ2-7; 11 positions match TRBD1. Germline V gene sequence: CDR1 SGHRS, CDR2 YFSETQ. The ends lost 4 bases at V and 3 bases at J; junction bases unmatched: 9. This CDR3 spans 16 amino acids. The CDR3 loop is CASSPGTGGVDYEQYF. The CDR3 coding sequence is TGCGCCAGCAGCCCCGGGACAGGGGGGGTTGACTACGAGCAGTACTTC.

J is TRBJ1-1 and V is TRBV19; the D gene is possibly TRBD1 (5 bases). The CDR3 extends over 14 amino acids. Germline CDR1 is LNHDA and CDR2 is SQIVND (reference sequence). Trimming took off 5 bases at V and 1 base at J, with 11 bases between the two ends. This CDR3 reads CASSGQGGNTEAFF. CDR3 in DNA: TGTGCCAGTAGTGGGCAGGGCGGGAACACTGAAGCTTTCTTT.

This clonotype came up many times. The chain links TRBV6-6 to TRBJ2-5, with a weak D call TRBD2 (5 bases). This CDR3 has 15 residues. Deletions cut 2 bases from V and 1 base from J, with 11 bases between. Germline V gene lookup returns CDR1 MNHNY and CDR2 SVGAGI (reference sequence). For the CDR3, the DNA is TGTGCCAGCAGTTACACGCCGGGATCCCAAGAGACCCAGTACTTC. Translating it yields CASSYTPGSQETQYF.

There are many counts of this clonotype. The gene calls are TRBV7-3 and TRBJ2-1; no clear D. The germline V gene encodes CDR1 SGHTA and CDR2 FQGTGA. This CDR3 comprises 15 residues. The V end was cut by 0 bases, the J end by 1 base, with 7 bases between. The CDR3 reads CASSLTLGSYNEQFF. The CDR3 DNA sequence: TGTGCCAGCAGCTTAACGCTAGGGTCCTACAATGAGCAGTTCTTC.

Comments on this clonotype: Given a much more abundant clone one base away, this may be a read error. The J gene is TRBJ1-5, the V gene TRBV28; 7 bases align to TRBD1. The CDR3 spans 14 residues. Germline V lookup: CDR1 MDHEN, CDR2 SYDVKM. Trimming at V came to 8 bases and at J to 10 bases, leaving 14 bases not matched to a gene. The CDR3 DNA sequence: TGTGCCAGCGGCACGACAGGGCTTGGTCACCCCCAGCATTTT. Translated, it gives CASGTTGLGHPQHF.

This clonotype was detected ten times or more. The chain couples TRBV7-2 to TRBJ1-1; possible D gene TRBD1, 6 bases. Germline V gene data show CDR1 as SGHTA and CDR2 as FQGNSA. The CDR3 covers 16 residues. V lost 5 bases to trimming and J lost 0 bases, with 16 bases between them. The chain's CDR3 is CASSLLGQKVNTEAFF. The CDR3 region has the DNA TGTGCCAGCAGCCTCCTCGGACAGAAGGTGAACACTGAAGCTTTCTTT. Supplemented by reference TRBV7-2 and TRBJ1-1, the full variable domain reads GAGVSQSPSNKVTEKGKDVELRCDPISGHTALYWYRQSLGQGLEFLIYFQGNSAPDKSGLPSDRFSAERTGGSVSTLTIQRTQQEDSAVYLCASSLLGQKVNTEAFFGQGTRLTVV.

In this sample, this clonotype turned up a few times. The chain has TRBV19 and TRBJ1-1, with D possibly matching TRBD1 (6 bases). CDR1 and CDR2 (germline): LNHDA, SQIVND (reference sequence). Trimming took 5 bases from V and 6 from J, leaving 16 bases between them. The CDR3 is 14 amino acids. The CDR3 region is CASSWAAQGSEAFF. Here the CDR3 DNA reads TGTGCCAGTAGTTGGGCGGCGCAGGGGTCTGAAGCTTTCTTT.

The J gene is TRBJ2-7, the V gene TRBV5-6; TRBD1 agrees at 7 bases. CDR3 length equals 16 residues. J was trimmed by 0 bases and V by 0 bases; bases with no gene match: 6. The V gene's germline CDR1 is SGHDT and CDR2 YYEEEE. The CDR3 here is CASSLVGTAFSYEQYF. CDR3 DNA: TGTGCCAGCAGCTTGGTTGGGACAGCTTTCTCCTACGAGCAGTACTTC.